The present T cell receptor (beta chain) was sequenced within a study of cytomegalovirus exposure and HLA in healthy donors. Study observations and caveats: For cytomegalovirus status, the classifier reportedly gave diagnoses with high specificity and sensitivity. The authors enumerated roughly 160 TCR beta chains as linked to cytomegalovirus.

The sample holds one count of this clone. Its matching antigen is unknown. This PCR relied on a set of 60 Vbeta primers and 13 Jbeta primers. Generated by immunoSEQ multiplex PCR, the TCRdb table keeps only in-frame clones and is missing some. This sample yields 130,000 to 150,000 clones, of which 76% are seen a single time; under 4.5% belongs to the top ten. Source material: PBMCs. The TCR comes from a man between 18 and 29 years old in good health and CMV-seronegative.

The CDR3 spells CASSSLTGISPLHF. Here the CDR3 DNA reads TGTGCCAGCAGTTCCCTGACAGGGATTTCACCCCTCCACTTT. The chain couples TRBV28 to TRBJ1-6; 7 nucleotides line up with TRBD1. The CDR3 has 14 residues. Germline lookup yields CDR1 MDHEN and CDR2 SYDVKM. V trimming: 4 bases; J trimming: 9 bases; junction bases outside the gene matches: 6.